Detailed here is one TCR beta chain. Here immunoSEQ multiplex PCR was the method, and the copy in TCRdb shows in-frame clones only, minus some. There are just over 35,000 clones in the sample; 75% to 90% occur only once, and 5.5% to 7% lies in the top ten. This sample stems from a study of radiotherapy plus CTLA-4 blockade in lung cancer. This receptor was obtained from a human donor with non-small cell lung cancer who had stable disease on radiotherapy plus ipilimumab. The source was peripheral blood, collected from a patient treated with radiotherapy plus ipilimumab.

CDR3 loop: CASSLVLAGTSGELFF. As DNA, the CDR3 is TGTGCCAGCAGCTTGGTTCTAGCGGGGACCTCCGGGGAGCTGTTTTTT. The genes are TRBV5-6 and TRBJ2-2, with 9 bases matching TRBD2. The CDR3 totals 16 residues. The V gene end was trimmed by 0 bases and the J gene end by 6 bases; junction bases not matched to a gene: 6. The germline CDR1 and CDR2 sequences are SGHDT and YYEEEE.